This entry lists 10 T cell receptor beta chains sequenced from one sample in a study of post-analysis software for immune sequencing data. No antigen is known for these receptors. Built from TCR beta cDNA, the libraries had unique molecular identifiers in them. TCRdb reprocessed the PCR reads via MiXCR and lists one record per CDR3 protein. The table has about 210,000 distinct CDR3 sequences, about 30% seen once. Study results and caveats: Five TRBV segments, including TRBV5-6, TRBV5-1 and TRBV20-1, were more frequent in patients than controls.

Sequencing used blood. These TCRs come from a girl between 2 and 17 years old with multiple sclerosis.

Details on this clonotype: A much larger clone is a single base away; this may be a read error. This sequence joins TRBV29-1 and TRBJ1-2; TRBD1 matches at 8 bases. Germline assignment: CDR1 SQVTM and CDR2 ANQGSEA. The CDR3 totals 11 residues. V was pared by 6 bases and J by 8 bases, with 5 bases of the junction left unmatched. The CDR3 DNA follows: TGCAGCGTGGACAGGGTCGAAGGCTACACCTTC. It specifies CSVDRVEGYTF.

The sample holds many counts of this clonotype. V usage is TRBV29-1 and J usage is TRBJ1-4; D gene ambiguous. The V end lost 3 bases, the J end lost 7 bases, and 6 bases lay between the germline ends. The germline V gene encodes CDR1 SQVTM and CDR2 ANQGSEA. The CDR3 has 11 residues. CDR3 sequence reads: CSVEHSEKLFF. DNA of the CDR3: TGCAGCGTTGAGCATAGTGAAAAACTGTTTTTT.

In its sample, this clonotype was seen many times. The rearrangement joins TRBV5-1 to TRBJ2-5; D is perhaps TRBD1 or TRBD2 (5 bases each). The V gene lost 5 bases and the J gene lost 3 bases, with 11 bases spanning the gap. The CDR3 sequence is 13 residues long. CDR1 is SGHRS, CDR2 YFSETQ, per germline. The CDR3: CASSRDEEETQYF. The CDR3 DNA sequence: TGCGCCAGCAGTCGGGACGAAGAAGAGACCCAGTACTTC. Variable domain in full (rest from reference TRBV5-1 and TRBJ2-5): KAGVTQTPRYLIKTRGQQVTLSCSPISGHRSVSWYQQTPGQGLQFLFEYFSETQRNKGNFPGRFSGRQFSNSRSEMNVSTLELGDSALYLCASSRDEEETQYFGPGTRLLVL.

Only a few counts were recorded for this clonotype. This chain uses TRBV5-6 with TRBJ2-6, with 8 bases lining up with TRBD1. The CDR3 has 17 residues. Trimming removed 5 bases from V and 2 bases from J; junction bases left unmatched: 9. The germline V gene encodes CDR1 SGHDT and CDR2 YYEEEE. CDR3 loop: CASRPSNRGAGANVLTF. The CDR3 nucleotides are TGTGCCAGCAGACCATCAAACAGGGGGGCTGGGGCCAACGTCCTGACTTTC.

This clonotype showed up many times. The chain joins TRBV28 to TRBJ2-5, with 10 bases fitting TRBD2. The CDR3 has 14 amino acids. With 5 bases clipped from V and 3 bases from J, the junction kept 3 bases outside the gene matches. Germline CDR1 and CDR2: MDHEN and SYDVKM. DNA of the CDR3: TGTGCCAGCAGTCTTAGCGGGAGGAAAGAGACCCAGTACTTC. Translating gives CASSLSGRKETQYF.

In this sample, this clonotype turned up a few times. V usage is TRBV20-1 and J usage is TRBJ2-7; the match to TRBD1 covers 7 bases. The CDR3 consists of 15 residues. Trimming cost V 2 bases and J 4 bases; bases outside gene matches: 11. Germline CDR1 is DFQATT and CDR2 is SNEGSKA (reference sequence). CDR3 sequence: CSARSPRTGRYEQYF. CDR3 coding DNA: TGCAGTGCTAGATCCCCCAGGACAGGACGTTACGAGCAGTACTTC.

Details on this clonotype: This could be a read error, since a much larger clone is one nucleotide away. V usage is TRBV6-6 and J usage is TRBJ2-5; D is tentatively TRBD1 or TRBD2 (7 bases each). Near its end, the DNA agrees better with TRBJ2-7, so the J call may be wrong. The CDR3 has 15 residues. Germline V gives CDR1 MNHNY, CDR2 SVGAGI (reference sequence). The CDR3 protein is CASSAGDSRGYEQYF. CDR3 coding DNA: TGTGCCAGCAGCGCGGGGGACAGTCGGGGCTACGAGCAGTACTTC.

This clonotype was counted only a few times. J is TRBJ1-4 and V is TRBV6-6; D unresolved. In germline, CDR1 is MNHNY, CDR2 SVGAGI (reference sequence). Deletions cut 6 bases from V and 0 bases from J, with 8 bases between. This CDR3 contains 14 residues. CDR3: CASRKDATNEKLFF. DNA of the CDR3: TGTGCCAGCAGGAAGGATGCAACTAATGAAAAACTGTTTTTT.

There are many counts of this clonotype. The chain combines TRBV7-9 with TRBJ2-3; 8 bases line up with TRBD2. CDR1 and CDR2 (germline): SEHNR, FQNEAQ (reference sequence). This CDR3 comprises 16 residues. V lost 5 bases and J lost 2; bases outside the gene matches: 9. Here the CDR3 DNA reads TGTGCCAGCAGCCCCCAACTAGCGGAGACCACAGATACGCAGTATTTT. Encoded protein: CASSPQLAETTDTQYF.

This chain links TRBV28 with TRBJ1-6; TRBD1 aligns across 8 bases. The CDR3 contains 15 residues. CDR1 MDHEN and CDR2 SYDVKM come from the germline V gene. V lost 6 bases, J lost 9 bases, and 10 bases stayed unmatched. In DNA, the CDR3 is TGTGCCAGCAGACCGAAGGACAGGGAGGTTTCACCCCTCCACTTT. Residues: CASRPKDREVSPLHF.